Below, 3 T cell receptor beta chains from the same sample are listed, as sequenced in a study of molecular identifiers for immune sequencing clone quantification. In TCRdb, the PCR reads were re-called with MiXCR into one record per CDR3 protein. The table shows 15,000 to 20,000 distinct CDR3 sequences, with 20% to 25% occurring only once. The sequencing input was naive CD8+ T cells from blood, with Jurkat cell RNA spiked in. Subset defined: FACS-sorted CD8+CD4-CCR7+CD45RA+ naive T cells. The receptor set was obtained from a human donor in good health. Some libraries in this study had Jurkat cell RNA spiked in.

This clonotype was seen once. A read error may explain this, as a much larger clone is one base away. The rearrangement joins TRBV6-1 to TRBJ1-1; no definite D call. Germline-derived CDR1 and CDR2 are MNHNS and SASEGT. V was shortened by 6 bases and J by 5 bases, with 10 bases between the two germline ends. The length of the CDR3 is 12 residues. The CDR3 loop is CASRTEVTEAFF. For the CDR3, the DNA is TGTGCCAGCAGAACAGAGGTGACTGAAGCTTTCTTT.

In regard to this clonotype: A read error may be the cause here, since a much bigger clone is one base away. J is TRBJ2-1 and V is TRBV7-2; the D gene is possibly TRBD1 (6 bases). This CDR3 is 14 amino acids long. The germline gives CDR1 SGHTA, CDR2 FQGNSA. Trimming took 4 bases from V and 7 from J, leaving 14 bases between them. Here the CDR3 DNA reads TGTGCCAGCAGCTGGATAGGACAGATTAATGAGCAGTTCTTC. Its translation: CASSWIGQINEQFF.

This clonotype was seen repeatedly, ten times or more. The chain links TRBV7-9 to TRBJ2-3, with TRBD2 as a possible D gene (6 bases). V lost 8 bases and J lost 5, with 14 bases in between. This CDR3 spans 13 amino acids. Germline V gene data show CDR1 as SEHNR and CDR2 as FQNEAQ (reference sequence). The CDR3: CASRSGSGDTQYF. The CDR3 DNA reads as TGTGCCAGCCGGAGCGGGTCGGGAGATACGCAGTATTTT.